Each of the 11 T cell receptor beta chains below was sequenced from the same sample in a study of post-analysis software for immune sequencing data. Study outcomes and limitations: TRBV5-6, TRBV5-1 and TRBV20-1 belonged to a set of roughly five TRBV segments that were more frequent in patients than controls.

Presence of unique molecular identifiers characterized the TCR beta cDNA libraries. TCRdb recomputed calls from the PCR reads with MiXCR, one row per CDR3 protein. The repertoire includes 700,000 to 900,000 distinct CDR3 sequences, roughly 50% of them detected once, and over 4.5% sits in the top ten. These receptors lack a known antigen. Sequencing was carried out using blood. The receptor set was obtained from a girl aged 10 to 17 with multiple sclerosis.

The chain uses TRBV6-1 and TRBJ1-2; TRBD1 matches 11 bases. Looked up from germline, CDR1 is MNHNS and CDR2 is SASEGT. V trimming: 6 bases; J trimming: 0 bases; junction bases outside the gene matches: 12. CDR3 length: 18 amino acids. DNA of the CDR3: TGTGCCAGCAGCCGGACAGGGGGCGCACCTCAAGCTAACTATGGCTACACCTTC. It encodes CASSRTGGAPQANYGYTF.

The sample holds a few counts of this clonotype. CDR3 bases: TGTGCCACCCCCTTTAAGGGAGAGACCCAGTACTTC. It codes for CATPFKGETQYF. This chain links TRBV15 with TRBJ2-5; D unclear. The CDR3 has 12 amino acids. The germline V gene has CDR1 LNHNV and CDR2 YYDKDF (reference sequence). Deletions cut 8 bases from V and 4 bases from J, with 11 bases between.

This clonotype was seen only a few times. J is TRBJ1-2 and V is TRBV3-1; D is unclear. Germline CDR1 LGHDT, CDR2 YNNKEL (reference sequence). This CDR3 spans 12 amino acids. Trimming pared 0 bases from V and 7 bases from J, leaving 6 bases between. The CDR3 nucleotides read TGTGCCAGCAGCCAAGAGGTAGCTGGCTACACCTTC. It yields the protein CASSQEVAGYTF.

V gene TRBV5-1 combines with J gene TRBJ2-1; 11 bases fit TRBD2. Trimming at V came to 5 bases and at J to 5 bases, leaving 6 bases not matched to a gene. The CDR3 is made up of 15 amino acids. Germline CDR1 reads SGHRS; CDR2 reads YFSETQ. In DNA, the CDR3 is TGCGCCAGCAGACAGGGGACTAGCGGACACAATGAGCAGTTCTTC. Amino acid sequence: CASRQGTSGHNEQFF. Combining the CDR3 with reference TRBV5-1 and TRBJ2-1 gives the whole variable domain KAGVTQTPRYLIKTRGQQVTLSCSPISGHRSVSWYQQTPGQGLQFLFEYFSETQRNKGNFPGRFSGRQFSNSRSEMNVSTLELGDSALYLCASRQGTSGHNEQFFGPGTRLTVL.

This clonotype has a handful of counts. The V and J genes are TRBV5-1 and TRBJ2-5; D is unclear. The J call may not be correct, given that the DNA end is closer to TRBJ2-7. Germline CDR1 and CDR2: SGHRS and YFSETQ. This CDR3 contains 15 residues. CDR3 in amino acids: CASPQLDTRPHEQYF. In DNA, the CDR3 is TGCGCCAGCCCTCAACTTGACACCCGACCCCACGAGCAGTACTTC.

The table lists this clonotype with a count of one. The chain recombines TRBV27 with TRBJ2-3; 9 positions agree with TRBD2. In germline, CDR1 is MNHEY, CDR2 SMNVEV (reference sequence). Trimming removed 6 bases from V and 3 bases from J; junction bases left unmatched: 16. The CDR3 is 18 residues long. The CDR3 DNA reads TGTGCCAGCAGCTATCGTAGGGCGGCGGGAGGGGGGACAGATACGCAGTATTTT. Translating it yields CASSYRRAAGGGTDTQYF.

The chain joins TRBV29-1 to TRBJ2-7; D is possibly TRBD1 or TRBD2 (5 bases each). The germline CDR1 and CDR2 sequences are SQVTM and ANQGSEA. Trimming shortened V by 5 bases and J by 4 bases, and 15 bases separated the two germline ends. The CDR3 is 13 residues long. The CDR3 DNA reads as TGCAGCGTTAACTCCGAGGGGAAATACGAGCAGTACTTC. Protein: CSVNSEGKYEQYF.

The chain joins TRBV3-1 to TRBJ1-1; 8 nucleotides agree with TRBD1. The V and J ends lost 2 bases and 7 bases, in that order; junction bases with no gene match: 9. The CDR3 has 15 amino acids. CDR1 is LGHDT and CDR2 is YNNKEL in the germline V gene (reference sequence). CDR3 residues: CASSQIGGTGYEAFF. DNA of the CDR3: TGTGCCAGCAGCCAAATAGGCGGGACAGGTTATGAAGCTTTCTTT.

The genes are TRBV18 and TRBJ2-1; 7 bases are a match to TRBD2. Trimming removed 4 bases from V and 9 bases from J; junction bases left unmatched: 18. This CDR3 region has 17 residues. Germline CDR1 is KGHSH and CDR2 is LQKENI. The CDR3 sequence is CASSLRRLADQGGEQFF. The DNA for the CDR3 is TGTGCCAGCTCACTACGTCGCCTAGCGGACCAGGGTGGTGAGCAGTTCTTC.

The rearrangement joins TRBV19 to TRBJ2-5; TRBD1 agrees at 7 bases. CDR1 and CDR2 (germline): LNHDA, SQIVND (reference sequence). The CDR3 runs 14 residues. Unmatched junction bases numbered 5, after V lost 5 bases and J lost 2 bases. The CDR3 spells CASSAYRGQETQYF. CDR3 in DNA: TGTGCCAGTAGTGCCTACAGGGGACAAGAGACCCAGTACTTC.

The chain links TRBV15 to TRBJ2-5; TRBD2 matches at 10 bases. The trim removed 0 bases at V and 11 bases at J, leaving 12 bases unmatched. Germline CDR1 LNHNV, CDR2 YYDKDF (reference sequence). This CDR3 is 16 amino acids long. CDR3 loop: CATSRDRLAGANEQYF. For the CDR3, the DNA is TGTGCCACCAGCAGAGATCGGCTAGCGGGAGCCAATGAGCAGTACTTC.